Below, 26 T cell receptor beta chains from the same sample are listed, as sequenced in a study of blood T cell repertoires in COVID-19. The assay was immunoSEQ multiplex PCR, and TCRdb's table has in-frame clones only and misses some. The sample holds 130,000 or so clones, around 83% seen once. Sequencing was carried out using peripheral blood. These receptors came from a woman in her fifties or sixties with acute or convalescent COVID-19.

This chain uses TRBV15 with TRBJ2-4, with D possibly matching TRBD1 (5 bases). Trimming took off 4 bases at V and 0 bases at J, with 13 bases between the two ends. The length of the CDR3 is 16 residues. CDR1 and CDR2 (germline): LNHNV, YYDKDF (reference sequence). The CDR3 reads CATSKDMGLAKNIQYF. CDR3 nucleotide sequence: TGTGCCACCAGCAAAGACATGGGGCTAGCCAAAAACATTCAGTACTTC.

The chain recombines TRBV10-2 with TRBJ2-1; TRBD2 matches 8 bases. The CDR3 is 15 amino acids. With 8 bases clipped from V and 6 bases from J, the junction kept 12 bases outside the gene matches. Germline-derived CDR1 and CDR2 are WSHSY and SAAADI. CDR3 amino acids: CASEIAGRLSNEQFF. CDR3 DNA: TGCGCCAGCGAGATAGCGGGGAGACTCAGCAATGAGCAGTTCTTC.

This clone is a singleton in its sample. Other DNA sequences in this specimen translate into the identical CDR3. This rearrangement joins TRBV5-4 to TRBJ2-1; 16 bases are shared with TRBD2. The CDR3 has 18 residues. CDR1 and CDR2 (germline): SGHNT, YYREEE (reference sequence). V was pared by 3 bases and J by 4 bases, with 7 bases of the junction left unmatched. CDR3 DNA sequence: TGTGCCAGCAGCTCCCAGGGGACTAGCGGGGGGGCTTACAATGAGCAGTTCTTC. Translated: CASSSQGTSGGAYNEQFF.

The J gene is TRBJ1-3, the V gene TRBV30; D possibly corresponds to TRBD1 (6 bases). Per the germline V gene, CDR1 is GTSNPN and CDR2 is SVGIG (reference sequence). V gave up 2 bases and J gave up 4 bases, with 12 bases separating them. The CDR3 totals 14 residues. The CDR3 spells CAWSNLGQGNTIYF. CDR3 bases: TGTGCCTGGAGTAACCTCGGACAGGGAAACACCATATATTTT.

The V and J genes are TRBV19 and TRBJ1-4; weak D call: TRBD1 (6 bases). The length of the CDR3 is 16 residues. Trimming shortened V by 6 bases and J by 4 bases, and 18 bases separated the two germline ends. The germline V gene encodes CDR1 LNHDA and CDR2 SQIVND (reference sequence). CDR3 in amino acids: CASRPTTDRFNEKLFF. Here the CDR3 DNA reads TGTGCCAGTAGACCTACGACGGACAGATTTAATGAAAAACTGTTTTTT.

This sequence joins TRBV7-8 and TRBJ2-1; TRBD2 aligns across 9 bases. V gave up 3 bases and J gave up 0 bases; unmatched junction bases: 3. This CDR3 comprises 16 residues. Germline CDR1 and CDR2: SGHVS and FQNEAQ. Written as DNA, the CDR3 is TGTGCCAGCAGCTTGATAGCGGGGGACTCCTACAATGAGCAGTTCTTC. This translates into CASSLIAGDSYNEQFF.

The rearrangement uses TRBV30 and TRBJ1-5; tentative D call: TRBD1 (6 bases). V lost 4 bases to trimming and J lost 0 bases, with 13 bases between them. This CDR3 has 15 residues. Per germline, CDR1 GTSNPN and CDR2 SVGIG (reference sequence). CDR3 bases: TGTGCCTGGACTCAGGGGCAAGGTAGCAATCAGCCCCAGCATTTT. It codes for CAWTQGQGSNQPQHF.

The chain recombines TRBV10-1 with TRBJ2-7, with TRBD1 matching 8 bases. The V gene's germline CDR1 is WNHNN and CDR2 SYGVQD (reference sequence). V lost 3 bases and J lost 3; bases outside the gene matches: 7. This CDR3 spans 15 amino acids. CDR3 amino acids: CASSDPGTGVYEQYF. In DNA, the CDR3 is TGCGCCAGCAGTGATCCCGGGACAGGAGTCTACGAGCAGTACTTC.

This rearrangement joins TRBV30 to TRBJ1-1; a weak D match, TRBD1 (5 bases). Trimming shortened V by 0 bases and J by 1 base, and 12 bases separated the two germline ends. CDR1 is GTSNPN and CDR2 is SVGIG in the germline V gene (reference sequence). The CDR3 runs to 15 residues. CDR3 coding DNA: TGTGCCTGGAGTGTAATCGACAGAGGGAACACTGAAGCTTTCTTT. It is translated as CAWSVIDRGNTEAFF. Filled out from reference TRBV30 and TRBJ1-1, the complete variable domain reads SQTIHQWPATLVQPVGSPLSLECTVEGTSNPNLYWYRQAAGRGLQLLFYSVGIGQISSEVPQNLSASRPQDRQFILSSKKLLLSDSGFYLCAWSVIDRGNTEAFFGQGTRLTVV.

This chain joins TRBV4-3 and TRBJ2-2; no firm D call. The CDR3 is made up of 14 amino acids. Germline lookup yields CDR1 LGHNA and CDR2 YSLEER. The V end was cut by 0 bases, the J end by 7 bases, with 9 bases between. The CDR3 loop is CASSQDRAIGELFF. The CDR3 DNA reads as TGCGCCAGCAGCCAAGATCGTGCGATCGGGGAGCTGTTTTTT.

The V call is TRBV5-4, the J call TRBJ1-2; tentative D call: TRBD1 (6 bases). The germline CDR1 and CDR2 sequences are SGHNT and YYREEE (reference sequence). Trimming stripped 3 bases from V and 5 bases from J, with 14 bases between. The CDR3 is made up of 14 amino acids. The CDR3 DNA reads as TGTGCCAGCAGCTCCGGATGGACAGAGTATGGCTACACCTTC. It yields the protein CASSSGWTEYGYTF.

Note on this clone: The sample has other DNA sequences that encode this CDR3 too. The CDR3 sequence: CASSINRAPNTEAFF. CDR3 in DNA: TGTGCCAGTAGTATTAACAGGGCCCCGAACACTGAAGCTTTCTTT. V is TRBV19 and J is TRBJ1-1, with D tentatively TRBD1 (6 bases). Trimming pared 3 bases from V and 1 base from J, leaving 12 bases between. CDR3 size: 15 residues. CDR1 and CDR2 (germline): LNHDA, SQIVND (reference sequence). Complete variable domain (other parts from reference TRBV19 and TRBJ1-1): DGGITQSPKYLFRKEGQNVTLSCEQNLNHDAMYWYRQDPGQGLRLIYYSQIVNDFQKGDIAEGYSVSREKKESFPLTVTSAQKNPTAFYLCASSINRAPNTEAFFGQGTRLTVV.

This chain uses TRBV30 with TRBJ2-7; TRBD1 agrees at 7 bases. From germline, CDR1 is GTSNPN and CDR2 SVGIG (reference sequence). Germline trimming cut 5 bases from V and 9 bases from J; bases unmatched to any gene: 7. The length of the CDR3 is 11 residues. The DNA for the CDR3 is TGTGCCTGGGGTTTGGGACAGATGCAGTACTTC. Its protein product is CAWGLGQMQYF. The entire variable domain, with the rest obtained from reference TRBV30 and TRBJ2-7, is as follows: SQTIHQWPATLVQPVGSPLSLECTVEGTSNPNLYWYRQAAGRGLQLLFYSVGIGQISSEVPQNLSASRPQDRQFILSSKKLLLSDSGFYLCAWGLGQMQYFGPGTRLTVT.

This clone came up a few times. V is TRBV5-1 and J is TRBJ1-5; 7 bases align to TRBD1. CDR3 length: 14 residues. Germline CDR1 reads SGHRS; CDR2 reads YFSETQ. Trimming removed 3 bases from V and 5 bases from J; junction bases left unmatched: 5. The CDR3 coding sequence is TGCGCCAGCAGCTCAGGGGGACCGGATCAGCCCCAGCATTTT. As protein: CASSSGGPDQPQHF.

CDR3 sequence reads: CASSSLMGQGSEAFF. In DNA form, the CDR3 reads TGTGCCAGCAGCTCCCTAATGGGCCAGGGGAGTGAAGCTTTCTTT. The chain has TRBV3-1 (or the pseudogene TRBV3-2) and TRBJ1-1, with TRBD1 as a possible D gene (6 bases). The CDR3 is 15 amino acids. Trimming removed 5 bases at V and 7 bases at J, with 20 bases between. CDR1 is LGHDT and CDR2 is YNNKEL in the germline V gene (reference sequence).

The V call is TRBV12-3 or TRBV12-4, the J call TRBJ1-5, with D tentatively TRBD1 (5 bases). This CDR3 comprises 12 residues. The germline V and J ends were trimmed by 5 bases and 9 bases, with 11 bases remaining between them. The CDR3 sequence: CASSGAQGPQHF. CDR3 in DNA: TGTGCCAGCAGTGGGGCTCAGGGGCCCCAGCATTTT.

V is TRBV4-2 and J is TRBJ2-7; D gene unclear. The germline V gene encodes CDR1 LGHNA and CDR2 YNFKEQ. Trimming pared 0 bases from V and 0 bases from J, leaving 15 bases between. The CDR3 spans 17 residues. The CDR3 protein is CASSQDTMEQSSYEQYF. The CDR3 nucleotides are TGTGCCAGCAGCCAAGATACAATGGAACAGAGCTCCTACGAGCAGTACTTC.

The rearrangement links TRBV2 to TRBJ1-6; D gene unclear. This CDR3 is built from 12 residues. The V gene's germline CDR1 is SNHLY and CDR2 FYNNEI. The V end was cut by 7 bases, the J end by 10 bases, with 11 bases between. Here the CDR3 reads CASKPGGSPLHF. CDR3 bases: TGTGCCAGCAAACCGGGAGGGTCACCCCTCCACTTT.

The chain couples TRBV11-3 to TRBJ2-3; 8 bases agree with TRBD2. The CDR3 sequence is 16 residues long. The V and J ends lost 1 base and 3 bases, in that order; junction bases with no gene match: 6. Looked up from germline, CDR1 is SGHNT and CDR2 is YENEEA. CDR3 loop: CASSLVPAGVTDTQYF. The CDR3 DNA follows: TGTGCCAGCAGCTTAGTACCAGCGGGGGTGACAGATACGCAGTATTTT. The variable domain in full, completed from reference TRBV11-3 and TRBJ2-3, reads EAGVVQSPRYKIIEKKQPVAFWCNPISGHNTLYWYLQNLGQGPELLIRYENEEAVDDSQLPKDRFSAERLKGVDSTLKIQPAELGDSAVYLCASSLVPAGVTDTQYFGPGTRLTVL.

The chain uses TRBV5-1 and TRBJ2-7; D is possibly TRBD1 (6 bases). CDR1 is SGHRS and CDR2 is YFSETQ in the germline V gene. Trimming pared 3 bases from V and 1 base from J, leaving 11 bases between. This CDR3 has 14 residues. The DNA for the CDR3 is TGCGCCAGCAGCTCCCGGACAGCGTCCTACGAGCAGTACTTC. It encodes CASSSRTASYEQYF.

This clone was observed a handful of times. The chain carries TRBV4-1 and TRBJ1-2; D call uncertain. V lost 0 bases and J 7 bases, leaving 9 bases between the germline ends. This CDR3 has 13 residues. Germline V CDR1 and CDR2: MGHRA, YSYEKL. The CDR3 spells CASSQDASSGYTF. The CDR3 DNA sequence: TGCGCCAGCAGCCAAGATGCGTCATCTGGCTACACCTTC.

The chain combines TRBV4-1 with TRBJ1-1; a weak D match, TRBD1 (5 bases). The ends were cut back, 2 bases at V and 4 bases at J, with 14 bases in the middle. The CDR3 covers 15 residues. The V gene's germline CDR1 is MGHRA and CDR2 YSYEKL. CDR3 protein: CASSQRAQVLTEAFF. CDR3 bases: TGCGCCAGCAGCCAAAGGGCACAGGTTCTCACTGAAGCTTTCTTT.

The gene calls are TRBV14 and TRBJ2-1; a possible D gene is TRBD2 (6 bases). V gave up 5 bases and J gave up 6 bases, with 14 bases separating them. The CDR3 has 14 residues. CDR1 is SGHDN and CDR2 is FVKESK in the germline V gene. This chain's CDR3 is CASSLGLLPNEQFF. CDR3 coding DNA: TGTGCCAGCAGCTTGGGACTCCTTCCCAATGAGCAGTTCTTC.

The genes are TRBV11-3 and TRBJ1-2, with unresolved D. Germline CDR1 and CDR2: SGHNT and YENEEA. The CDR3 has 13 residues. V gave up 4 bases and J gave up 5 bases, with 11 bases separating them. The DNA of the CDR3 is TGTGCCAGCAGCTCCGGCAGGCTGTATGGCTACACCTTC. Residues: CASSSGRLYGYTF.

J is TRBJ2-5 and V is TRBV10-3; TRBD1 is a possible D gene (5 bases). Germline CDR1 ENHRY, CDR2 SYGVKD. V gave up 6 bases and J gave up 4 bases, with 12 bases separating them. The CDR3 spans 13 residues. The CDR3 protein is CAISDRLIETQYF. CDR3 sequence (DNA): TGTGCCATCAGCGACAGATTGATAGAGACCCAGTACTTC.

The J gene is TRBJ1-4, the V gene TRBV27; possible D gene TRBD1, 6 bases. Trimming pared 3 bases from V and 5 bases from J, leaving 10 bases between. The CDR3 consists of 14 residues. Germline V gene sequence: CDR1 MNHEY, CDR2 SMNVEV (reference sequence). The CDR3 bases are TGTGCCAGCAGTTTGGAAACAGGGAATGAAAAACTGTTTTTT. It encodes CASSLETGNEKLFF. Using reference TRBV27 and TRBJ1-4 for the parts outside the CDR3, the full variable domain is EAQVTQNPRYLITVTGKKLTVTCSQNMNHEYMSWYRQDPGLGLRQIYYSMNVEVTDKGDVPEGYKVSRKEKRNFPLILESPSPNQTSLYFCASSLETGNEKLFFGSGTQLSVL.